Shown below are 24 T cell receptor beta chains from a single sample sequenced in a study of blood T cell repertoires in COVID-19. Libraries were prepared by immunoSEQ multiplex PCR; TCRdb keeps only in-frame clonotypes and omits some of them. The data show a few hundred thousand clones, with approximately 85% seen just once and around 7.8% held by the top ten. The sample taken for sequencing was peripheral blood. These TCRs come from a human donor in a cohort sampled during active COVID-19.

This clone was counted ten times or more. V and J are TRBV20-1 and TRBJ1-1; 8 bases align to TRBD1. Trimming at V came to 3 bases and at J to 1 base, leaving 7 bases not matched to a gene. Germline V gene sequence: CDR1 DFQATT, CDR2 SNEGSKA (reference sequence). The CDR3 is 15 amino acids. This CDR3 is CSASGQGARNTEAFF. CDR3 coding DNA: TGCAGTGCTAGTGGGCAGGGGGCGCGGAACACTGAAGCTTTCTTT.

The chain has TRBV7-3 and TRBJ1-1, with D maybe TRBD1 (6 bases). Trimming pared 0 bases from V and 11 bases from J, leaving 22 bases between. This CDR3 region has 16 residues. The germline gives CDR1 SGHTA, CDR2 FQGTGA. The CDR3 DNA follows: TGTGCCAGCAGCTTAACGCGCAGGGGACGGACGGACATGGCTTTCTTT. It yields the protein CASSLTRRGRTDMAFF. Variable domain in full (rest from reference TRBV7-3 and TRBJ1-1): GAGVSQTPSNKVTEKGKYVELRCDPISGHTALYWYRQSLGQGPEFLIYFQGTGAADDSGLPNDRFFAVRPEGSVSTLKIQRTERGDSAVYLCASSLTRRGRTDMAFFGQGTRLTVV.

This chain links TRBV6-1 with TRBJ1-3; D ambiguous. This CDR3 comprises 14 residues. Trimming left V 3 bases short and J 0 bases short, with 6 bases between. The germline gives CDR1 MNHNS, CDR2 SASEGT. CDR3 bases: TGTGCCAGCAGTGACGGACTCTCTGGAAACACCATATATTTT. This sequence encodes CASSDGLSGNTIYF.

This chain links TRBV7-2 with TRBJ2-3, with TRBD1 as a possible D gene (5 bases). CDR3 size: 18 residues. The germline V and J ends were trimmed by 1 base and 2 bases, with 19 bases remaining between them. Germline lookup yields CDR1 SGHTA and CDR2 FQGNSA. The CDR3 DNA follows: TGTGCCAGCAGCTTAGTTATATATTCGACAGCTATCACAGATACGCAGTATTTT. Protein product: CASSLVIYSTAITDTQYF.

This clone is a singleton in its sample. The chain uses TRBV5-6 and TRBJ1-6, with 10 positions matching TRBD1. The CDR3 contains 14 residues. CDR1 SGHDT and CDR2 YYEEEE come from the germline V gene. V trimming: 2 bases; J trimming: 9 bases; junction bases outside the gene matches: 2. In DNA, the CDR3 is TGTGCCAGCAGCTTCGGGACAGGGGTTTCACCCCTCCACTTT. This translates into CASSFGTGVSPLHF. The full variable domain, rest sourced from reference TRBV5-6 and TRBJ1-6, is DAGVTQSPTHLIKTRGQQVTLRCSPKSGHDTVSWYQQALGQGPQFIFQYYEEEERQRGNFPDRFSGHQFPNYSSELNVNALLLGDSALYLCASSFGTGVSPLHFGNGTRLTVT.

The rearrangement uses TRBV7-8 and TRBJ1-2, with 10 positions matching TRBD1. CDR1 is SGHVS and CDR2 is FQNEAQ in the germline V gene. The CDR3 has 14 amino acids. The junction had 10 bases not matched to a gene; V was cut back by 8 bases and J by 7 bases. CDR3 nucleotide sequence: TGTGCCAGCTTGGAGACAGGGGGCGCAGGTGGCTACACCTTC. Translated, it gives CASLETGGAGGYTF.

This clone is a singleton in its sample. This sequence joins TRBV5-1 and TRBJ1-1; perhaps TRBD1 as D (5 bases). Germline assignment: CDR1 SGHRS and CDR2 YFSETQ. V was trimmed by 4 bases and J by 6 bases, leaving 13 bases between them. The CDR3 extends over 13 amino acids. DNA for the CDR3: TGCGCCAGCAGCCCTCGGGGGGGATCTGAAGCTTTCTTT. This translates into CASSPRGGSEAFF.

The chain is built from TRBV30 and TRBJ1-6; D gene unclear. The CDR3 runs 16 residues. Trimming removed 2 bases at V and 0 bases at J, with 11 bases between. Germline CDR1 GTSNPN, CDR2 SVGIG (reference sequence). The CDR3 reads CAWSRELISYNSPLHF. CDR3 coding DNA: TGTGCCTGGAGTAGAGAACTGATCTCCTATAATTCACCCCTCCACTTT.

V usage is TRBV6-5 and J usage is TRBJ2-1, with D perhaps TRBD2 (5 bases). From germline, CDR1 is MNHEY and CDR2 SVGAGI. This CDR3 region has 13 residues. V lost 5 bases and J 10 bases, leaving 15 bases between the germline ends. The CDR3 reads CASSQVPEGEQFF. CDR3 DNA sequence: TGTGCCAGCAGTCAGGTACCCGAGGGCGAGCAGTTCTTC.

The CDR3 spells CASSPRGGTYEQYF. The CDR3, as DNA: TGCGCCAGCAGTCCGCGGGGGGGGACCTACGAGCAGTACTTC. The chain uses TRBV4-1 and TRBJ2-7, with 9 bases that match TRBD2. Looked up from germline, CDR1 is MGHRA and CDR2 is YSYEKL. V trimming: 6 bases; J trimming: 2 bases; junction bases outside the gene matches: 5. This CDR3 is built from 14 residues.

The gene calls are TRBV7-9 and TRBJ2-7, with D possibly TRBD2 on 5 matching bases. The germline gives CDR1 SEHNR, CDR2 FQNEAQ (reference sequence). CDR3 length: 15 residues. V lost 5 bases to trimming and J lost 5 bases, with 19 bases between them. CDR3 loop: CASSQVPGISNEQYF. The CDR3 DNA follows: TGTGCCAGCAGCCAAGTACCCGGGATATCCAACGAGCAGTACTTC.

The chain has TRBV7-2 and TRBJ1-2; D unclear. Germline loops: CDR1 SGHTA, CDR2 FQGNSA. This CDR3 region has 12 residues. Deletions cut 3 bases from V and 8 bases from J, with 10 bases between. CDR3 protein: CASSLRGSGYTF. The CDR3 DNA is TGTGCCAGCAGCTTGAGAGGGTCGGGCTACACCTTC. The entire variable domain, with the rest obtained from reference TRBV7-2 and TRBJ1-2, is as follows: GAGVSQSPSNKVTEKGKDVELRCDPISGHTALYWYRQSLGQGLEFLIYFQGNSAPDKSGLPSDRFSAERTGGSVSTLTIQRTQQEDSAVYLCASSLRGSGYTFGSGTRLTVV.

The chain carries TRBV6-6 and TRBJ2-1; 9 bases line up with TRBD2. Per germline, CDR1 MNHNY and CDR2 SVGAGI (reference sequence). After removal of 7 bases from V and 9 bases from J, the junction contained 13 bases not matched to a gene. The CDR3 has 15 amino acids. CDR3 coding DNA: TGTGCCAGCACCTCCTTGGGTAGCGGGAGTGGTGAGCAGTTCTTC. This translates into CASTSLGSGSGEQFF.

This chain links TRBV14 with TRBJ1-1, with D possibly TRBD1 on 6 matching bases. The V gene's germline CDR1 is SGHDN and CDR2 FVKESK. The CDR3 length is 19 residues. Trimming removed 2 bases from V and 0 bases from J, with 22 bases in between. The CDR3, as DNA: TGTGCCAGCAGCCAACTTTATGTCGGGACAATTATCATGAACACTGAAGCTTTCTTT. Protein sequence: CASSQLYVGTIIMNTEAFF.

The gene calls are TRBV7-3 and TRBJ2-1, with TRBD1 matching over 9 bases. Germline CDR1 and CDR2: SGHTA and FQGTGA. Trimming at V came to 5 bases and at J to 8 bases, leaving 7 bases not matched to a gene. The CDR3 has 14 amino acids. This chain's CDR3 is CASSPDRGRDEQFF. The CDR3 nucleotides read TGTGCCAGCAGCCCAGACAGGGGGAGGGATGAGCAGTTCTTC.

The chain has TRBV27 and TRBJ1-2; TRBD1 is a possible D gene (5 bases). Germline CDR1 MNHEY, CDR2 SMNVEV (reference sequence). The CDR3 is made up of 13 amino acids. Trimming took 4 bases from V and 8 from J, leaving 14 bases between them. The CDR3 DNA reads as TGTGCCAGCAGTTCCTATCCAGGGAACGGCTACACCTTC. The encoded protein is CASSSYPGNGYTF.

This rearrangement joins TRBV9 to TRBJ2-1; the D gene is possibly TRBD2 (5 bases). The germline CDR1 and CDR2 sequences are SGDLS and YYNGEE. The length of the CDR3 is 15 residues. Trimming pared 2 bases from V and 2 bases from J, leaving 11 bases between. CDR3 sequence reads: CASSVSGNAYNEQFF. For the CDR3, the DNA is TGTGCCAGCAGCGTCTCGGGGAATGCCTACAATGAGCAGTTCTTC.

This chain joins TRBV23-1 and TRBJ2-7; D may be TRBD1 (6 bases). TRBV23-1 counts as an open reading frame of uncertain function. V shed 7 bases and J shed 3 bases, with 25 bases lying between them. The CDR3 has 17 amino acids. The CDR3 reads CASNHLHGTPFYYEQYF. The CDR3, as DNA: TGCGCCAGCAACCATCTCCACGGGACACCTTTTTACTACGAGCAGTACTTC.

CDR3 protein: CASSSRDNDYNEQFF. CDR3 DNA sequence: TGCGCCAGCAGCTCCCGGGACAATGATTACAATGAGCAGTTCTTC. The chain joins TRBV5-1 to TRBJ2-1; possible D gene TRBD1, 6 bases. The CDR3 is made up of 15 amino acids. Trimming stripped 3 bases from V and 4 bases from J, with 14 bases between. Germline CDR1 is SGHRS and CDR2 is YFSETQ.

The V and J genes are TRBV11-2 and TRBJ2-2; a weak D match, TRBD2 (6 bases). The germline V gene encodes CDR1 SGHAT and CDR2 FQNNGV. This CDR3 is built from 16 residues. Between the trimmed V and J ends, which lost 5 bases and 5 bases, there was a span of 18 bases. This CDR3 reads CASSHREHPRTGELFF. CDR3 in DNA: TGTGCCAGCAGCCATCGGGAGCACCCGCGGACCGGGGAGCTGTTTTTT.

The V call is TRBV4-2, the J call TRBJ2-5; 8 bases match TRBD1. CDR3 length: 15 amino acids. Germline assignment: CDR1 LGHNA and CDR2 YNFKEQ. The trim removed 3 bases at V and 4 bases at J, leaving 7 bases unmatched. CDR3 sequence (DNA): TGTGCCAGCAGCCATGCCCCAGGGGGCAGAGAGACCCAGTACTTC. Amino acids: CASSHAPGGRETQYF.

This rearrangement joins TRBV3-1 (or the pseudogene TRBV3-2) to TRBJ1-1, with D perhaps matching TRBD1 (5 bases). The CDR3 runs to 11 residues. The V end was cut by 4 bases, the J end by 8 bases, with 8 bases between. Germline CDR1 and CDR2: LGHDT and YNNKEL (reference sequence). CDR3 bases: TGTGCCAGCAGCCGCGGACAAGAAGCTTTCTTT. This sequence encodes CASSRGQEAFF.

The chain uses TRBV18 and TRBJ2-2; 8 nucleotides agree with TRBD1. The trim removed 3 bases at V and 4 bases at J, leaving 4 bases unmatched. The CDR3 consists of 15 residues. Per germline, CDR1 KGHSH and CDR2 LQKENI. The CDR3 reads CASSPGTGSTGELFF. CDR3 coding DNA: TGTGCCAGCTCACCGGGGACAGGTAGCACCGGGGAGCTGTTTTTT.

The chain uses TRBV7-8 and TRBJ2-1; D is undetermined. CDR1 and CDR2 (germline): SGHVS, FQNEAQ. The V and J ends lost 4 bases and 4 bases respectively, with 26 bases between them. The CDR3 consists of 19 residues. Written as DNA, the CDR3 is TGTGCCAGCAGCTCCGATGGATGGGCAGGCACCCCGTTGTACAATGAGCAGTTCTTC. It is translated as CASSSDGWAGTPLYNEQFF.